This is a list of T cell receptor beta chains from one sample in a study of blood T cell repertoires in COVID-19. Assay: immunoSEQ multiplex PCR; the TCRdb copy retains only in-frame clones and omits some. The sample shows 93,000 or so clones, roughly 82% of them seen only once. The sample taken for sequencing was peripheral blood. The receptors come from a human donor in a cohort sampled during active COVID-19. Both conserved end residues are part of each CDR3. A D gene is named only where the DNA matches it firmly. Where a row states a size, it is once, few, many or the class of an expanded clone; other rows omit it.

CDR3 DNA: TGTGCCAGCAGTCGGCAGGGACAGACTAATTCACCCCTCCACTTT
CDR3 protein: CASSRQGQTNSPLHF
clone size: -
J gene: TRBJ1-6
V gene: TRBV7-2
D gene: TRBD1

CDR3 DNA: TGTGCCTGGATACGGGGAAACGAGCAGTACTTC
CDR3 protein: CAWIRGNEQYF
clone size: -
J gene: TRBJ2-7
V gene: TRBV30
D gene: -

CDR3 DNA: TGTGCCAGCTCACGAGATGACTTTACCCGGGAAGCTTTCTTT
CDR3 protein: CASSRDDFTREAFF
clone size: -
J gene: TRBJ1-1
V gene: TRBV18
D gene: -

CDR3 DNA: TGCGCCAGCAGCCCTGAACTGACAGGGAACTATGGCTACACCTTC
CDR3 protein: CASSPELTGNYGYTF
clone size: -
J gene: TRBJ1-2
V gene: TRBV4-1
D gene: TRBD1

CDR3 DNA: TGCGCCAGCAGCCAAGTCGCGACAGGGGGCTACGAGCAGTACTTC
CDR3 protein: CASSQVATGGYEQYF
clone size: -
J gene: TRBJ2-7
V gene: TRBV4-1
D gene: TRBD1

CDR3 DNA: TGTGCCCACGCAGACCCAGGGGCCTCCTACGAGCAGTACTTC
CDR3 protein: CAHADPGASYEQYF
clone size: -
J gene: TRBJ2-7
V gene: TRBV2
D gene: -

CDR3 DNA: TGTGCCAGCAGCCCGGGACAGGGCTATCAGCCCCAGCATTTT
CDR3 protein: CASSPGQGYQPQHF
clone size: once
J gene: TRBJ1-5
V gene: TRBV6-5
D gene: TRBD1

CDR3 DNA: TGTGCCAGTAGTATAGCGGGCGGGGGGGCGACTGAGCAGTTCTTC
CDR3 protein: CASSIAGGGATEQFF
clone size: -
J gene: TRBJ2-1
V gene: TRBV19
D gene: TRBD2

CDR3 DNA: TGCGCCAGCAGCTTGAGGCCTAGCGGGGGGTATAAGGACGAGCAGTACTTC
CDR3 protein: CASSLRPSGGYKDEQYF
clone size: -
J gene: TRBJ2-7
V gene: TRBV5-1
D gene: TRBD2

CDR3 DNA: TGCGCCAGCAAGTTAGCGGGGGGGAGGTATGAGCAGTTCTTC
CDR3 protein: CASKLAGGRYEQFF
clone size: -
J gene: TRBJ2-1
V gene: TRBV5-1
D gene: TRBD2

CDR3 DNA: TGTGCCAGCAGCCAAGATAGGAGACTAGCGGGGGGCCTAACAGATACGCAGTATTTT
CDR3 protein: CASSQDRRLAGGLTDTQYF
clone size: -
J gene: TRBJ2-3
V gene: TRBV14
D gene: TRBD2

CDR3 DNA: TGTGCCAGCAGTTTGGGACTAGCGGGGGGGCAAGAGACCCAGTACTTC
CDR3 protein: CASSLGLAGGQETQYF
clone size: once
J gene: TRBJ2-5
V gene: TRBV6-2/TRBV6-3
D gene: TRBD2

CDR3 DNA: TGTGCCAGCAGGGGACAGGGTGAAGCTTTCTTT
CDR3 protein: CASRGQGEAFF
clone size: few
J gene: TRBJ1-1
V gene: TRBV7-3
D gene: TRBD1

CDR3 DNA: TGTGCCAGCAGCGCGGGTTCAGGGGTTGGTGGGGCCAACGTCCTGACTTTC
CDR3 protein: CASSAGSGVGGANVLTF
clone size: -
J gene: TRBJ2-6
V gene: TRBV4-2
D gene: -

CDR3 DNA: TGTGCCAGCAGCTCGCAGGGGCGGATAAAGACAGGCTACACCTTC
CDR3 protein: CASSSQGRIKTGYTF
clone size: -
J gene: TRBJ1-2
V gene: TRBV7-2
D gene: -

CDR3 DNA: TGTGCCAGCAGACCAGGGGGGCCTGGCAATCAGCCCCAGCATTTT
CDR3 protein: CASRPGGPGNQPQHF
clone size: -
J gene: TRBJ1-5
V gene: TRBV27
D gene: TRBD1

CDR3 DNA: TGTGCCAGCAGTTTACAGGGGGCGTATAGCAATCAGCCCCAGCATTTT
CDR3 protein: CASSLQGAYSNQPQHF
clone size: -
J gene: TRBJ1-5
V gene: TRBV27
D gene: TRBD1

CDR3 DNA: TGCGCCAGCAGCAGGGACAGGGGCCCCAGTTTTTTT
CDR3 protein: CASSRDRGPSFF
clone size: -
J gene: TRBJ1-4
V gene: TRBV5-1
D gene: TRBD1

CDR3 DNA: TGTGCCAGCGCAACAGGAGGGGCCTATCAGCCCCAGCATTTT
CDR3 protein: CASATGGAYQPQHF
clone size: -
J gene: TRBJ1-5
V gene: TRBV27
D gene: -

CDR3 DNA: TGTGCCAGCAGCCCAGGACAGATCTATGGCTACACCTTC
CDR3 protein: CASSPGQIYGYTF
clone size: -
J gene: TRBJ1-2
V gene: TRBV5-4
D gene: -

CDR3 DNA: TGTGCCTGGAGCGACAACCGGGACTCGCGTGCTTTCTTT
CDR3 protein: CAWSDNRDSRAFF
clone size: -
J gene: TRBJ1-1
V gene: TRBV30
D gene: -

CDR3 DNA: TGTGCCACCAGCAGAGAAATCGGACTAGCGGGCCCAGAGCAGTTCTTC
CDR3 protein: CATSREIGLAGPEQFF
clone size: -
J gene: TRBJ2-1
V gene: TRBV15
D gene: TRBD2

CDR3 DNA: TGCGCCAGCAGCTTGGCCGTCGTAGCCGGGGAGCTGTTTTTT
CDR3 protein: CASSLAVVAGELFF
clone size: few
J gene: TRBJ2-2
V gene: TRBV5-1
D gene: -

CDR3 DNA: TGTGCCAGCAGCTTAGTGGGCGGAGGGGATACGCAGTATTTT
CDR3 protein: CASSLVGGGDTQYF
clone size: -
J gene: TRBJ2-3
V gene: TRBV7-2
D gene: -

CDR3 DNA: TGTGCCAGCAGCTACCGACAGGGGGGAGGCTATGGCTACACCTTC
CDR3 protein: CASSYRQGGGYGYTF
clone size: -
J gene: TRBJ1-2
V gene: TRBV11-3
D gene: TRBD1

CDR3 DNA: TGCGCCAGCAGCCGGTTATGGGGGGGCGGGAGAAACACCATATATTTT
CDR3 protein: CASSRLWGGGRNTIYF
clone size: -
J gene: TRBJ1-3
V gene: TRBV4-1
D gene: -

CDR3 DNA: TGTGCCAGCAGCCCCGTAGCGGGGCCAACCTACGAGCAGTACTTC
CDR3 protein: CASSPVAGPTYEQYF
clone size: -
J gene: TRBJ2-7
V gene: TRBV7-2
D gene: TRBD2

CDR3 DNA: TGTGCCAGTAGTATTCAGAGGGAGACCCAGTACTTC
CDR3 protein: CASSIQRETQYF
clone size: -
J gene: TRBJ2-5
V gene: TRBV19
D gene: -

CDR3 DNA: TGTGCCAGCAGCGTAGGGGTCTCTGGCGGGGTAGGTCAAGAGACCCAGTACTTC
CDR3 protein: CASSVGVSGGVGQETQYF
clone size: -
J gene: TRBJ2-5
V gene: TRBV9
D gene: -

CDR3 DNA: TGTGCCAGCAGTCCATGGACTGGACTAGCGGGGCCCTCTAGGAACACCGGGGAGCTGTTTTTT
CDR3 protein: CASSPWTGLAGPSRNTGELFF
clone size: -
J gene: TRBJ2-2
V gene: TRBV27
D gene: TRBD2

CDR3 DNA: TGCGCCAGCAGCCAAGATGTAAGCGGGGGGGCAAATACGCAGTATTTT
CDR3 protein: CASSQDVSGGANTQYF
clone size: -
J gene: TRBJ2-3
V gene: TRBV4-3
D gene: TRBD2

CDR3 DNA: TGCGCCAGCAGTGAGTCAAGAACAGGGGGCAAGGATCAGCCCCAGCATTTT
CDR3 protein: CASSESRTGGKDQPQHF
clone size: -
J gene: TRBJ1-5
V gene: TRBV10-2
D gene: TRBD1

CDR3 DNA: TGTGCCAGCGGACAGTATAATTCACCCCTCCACTTT
CDR3 protein: CASGQYNSPLHF
clone size: -
J gene: TRBJ1-6
V gene: TRBV7-2
D gene: -

CDR3 DNA: TGTGCCAGCAGCCTATCCTCCTCCTCCTACAATGAGCAGTTCTTC
CDR3 protein: CASSLSSSSYNEQFF
clone size: once
J gene: TRBJ2-1
V gene: TRBV7-8
D gene: -

CDR3 DNA: TGTGCCAGCAGCTTAGGCGGCAATGGCTACACCTTC
CDR3 protein: CASSLGGNGYTF
clone size: few
J gene: TRBJ1-2
V gene: TRBV11-1
D gene: -

CDR3 DNA: TGTGCCAGCAGGACTCAGGGAGGTAATTCACCCCTCCACTTT
CDR3 protein: CASRTQGGNSPLHF
clone size: -
J gene: TRBJ1-6
V gene: TRBV6-5
D gene: -

CDR3 DNA: TGCAGTGCTAGAGACCCTAATGAGCAGTTCTTC
CDR3 protein: CSARDPNEQFF
clone size: -
J gene: TRBJ2-1
V gene: TRBV20-1
D gene: -

CDR3 DNA: TGCGCCAGCAGCTTGACAGGGGGTGATACTGAAGCTTTCTTT
CDR3 protein: CASSLTGGDTEAFF
clone size: -
J gene: TRBJ1-1
V gene: TRBV5-1
D gene: TRBD1

CDR3 DNA: TGTGCCAGCTCACCCCAGACACGAGAGACCCAGTACTTC
CDR3 protein: CASSPQTRETQYF
clone size: -
J gene: TRBJ2-5
V gene: TRBV18
D gene: -

CDR3 DNA: TGTGCCATCAGTGAGTCCAGGGGCAGCAATCAGCCCCAGCATTTT
CDR3 protein: CAISESRGSNQPQHF
clone size: -
J gene: TRBJ1-5
V gene: TRBV10-3
D gene: -

CDR3 DNA: TGTGCCAGCAGCCAAGGGCACCAGACCCAGTACTTC
CDR3 protein: CASSQGHQTQYF
clone size: few
J gene: TRBJ2-5
V gene: TRBV14
D gene: -

CDR3 DNA: TGTGCCAGCAGCTTAGTACTAGCGGGGGGCGGTGAGCAGTTCTTC
CDR3 protein: CASSLVLAGGGEQFF
clone size: -
J gene: TRBJ2-1
V gene: TRBV13
D gene: TRBD2

CDR3 DNA: TGTGCCAGCAGCCTAACAGGGGCGAGTTCACCCCTCCACTTT
CDR3 protein: CASSLTGASSPLHF
clone size: -
J gene: TRBJ1-6
V gene: TRBV7-9
D gene: TRBD1

CDR3 DNA: TGTGCCAGCAGTCCCACCCCGGGAAGAGCCTTCATTTCCTATAATTCACCCCTCCACTTT
CDR3 protein: CASSPTPGRAFISYNSPLHF
clone size: -
J gene: TRBJ1-6
V gene: TRBV27
D gene: -

CDR3 DNA: TGTGCCAGCAGCCCTCGACTAGCGGGGGGGCCGGGGTACAATGAGCAGTTCTTC
CDR3 protein: CASSPRLAGGPGYNEQFF
clone size: few
J gene: TRBJ2-1
V gene: TRBV9
D gene: TRBD2

CDR3 DNA: TGTGCCAGTAGTACTAGGGGGGGGACCGGCAATCAGCCCCAGCATTTT
CDR3 protein: CASSTRGGTGNQPQHF
clone size: once
J gene: TRBJ1-5
V gene: TRBV19
D gene: -

CDR3 DNA: TGCGCCAGCAGCCAAGATCGAAGTCCCGGGACAGGGGGCCGCACTGAAGCTTTCTTT
CDR3 protein: CASSQDRSPGTGGRTEAFF
clone size: -
J gene: TRBJ1-1
V gene: TRBV4-1
D gene: TRBD1

CDR3 DNA: TGCGCCAGCAGCCAAGAGGGGGGGGACAGGTGGAGCTTTGAAGCTTTCTTT
CDR3 protein: CASSQEGGDRWSFEAFF
clone size: -
J gene: TRBJ1-1
V gene: TRBV4-1
D gene: TRBD1

CDR3 DNA: TGTGCCAGCAGCCAAGATTTGAGACAGGGGCAAGCTTTCTTT
CDR3 protein: CASSQDLRQGQAFF
clone size: -
J gene: TRBJ1-1
V gene: TRBV4-2
D gene: TRBD1